A selection of T cell receptor beta chains follows, all from one sample in a study of blood T cells in healthy people across ages. TCRdb called the 5' RACE reads again in MiXCR, with one record for every CDR3 protein. The sample lists roughly 1.4 million distinct CDR3 sequences, around 55% occurring once. Material: blood. Source of these receptors: a man aged 18 to 30 in good health. CDR3s include the opening cysteine and the closing phenylalanine or tryptophan. D genes are given only for firm matches. Some rows mark clone size as missing; the rest say once, few, many or name a class of expanded clone.

CDR3nt: TGCAGTGCTGTTCGGACAGGGGGCCCCTATAGCAATCAGCCCCAGCATTTT
CDR3aa: CSAVRTGGPYSNQPQHF
v_gene: TRBV20-1
len: 17
d_gene: TRBD1
j_gene: TRBJ1-5
abundance: NA

CDR3nt: TGTACCAGCAGCCTGAACTACGAGCAGTACTTC
CDR3aa: CTSSLNYEQYF
v_gene: TRBV11-2
len: 11
d_gene: NA
j_gene: TRBJ2-7
abundance: NA

CDR3nt: TGTGCCAGCAGCTCAAGGACTAGCGGGAGGACCTACAATGAGCAGTTCTTC
CDR3aa: CASSSRTSGRTYNEQFF
v_gene: TRBV5-6
len: 17
d_gene: TRBD2
j_gene: TRBJ2-1
abundance: once

CDR3nt: TGTGCCAGCAGCGCAAGGACAGACGACTCTGGCTACACCTTC
CDR3aa: CASSARTDDSGYTF
v_gene: TRBV12-3/TRBV12-4
len: 14
d_gene: NA
j_gene: TRBJ1-2
abundance: NA

CDR3nt: TGTGCCAGCAGTTACTCGATTCCAGCGGGGCATTTCCAAGAGACCCAGTACTTC
CDR3aa: CASSYSIPAGHFQETQYF
v_gene: TRBV6-5
len: 18
d_gene: TRBD2
j_gene: TRBJ2-5
abundance: NA

CDR3nt: TGTGCCAGGGGGAAAGAAACAGGATATGGCTACACCTTC
CDR3aa: CARGKETGYGYTF
v_gene: TRBV2
len: 13
d_gene: NA
j_gene: TRBJ1-2
abundance: many

CDR3nt: TGCGCCAGCAGCCAAGTTACAGGTACCAATCAGCCCCAGCATTTT
CDR3aa: CASSQVTGTNQPQHF
v_gene: TRBV4-1
len: 15
d_gene: NA
j_gene: TRBJ1-5
abundance: NA

CDR3nt: TGTGCCAGCACCTTACAGGGGGGATTTCCGGAGCAGTACTTC
CDR3aa: CASTLQGGFPEQYF
v_gene: TRBV6-2/TRBV6-3
len: 14
d_gene: TRBD1
j_gene: TRBJ2-5
abundance: once

CDR3nt: TGTGCCAGCAGGCCACAGGGGACCTTCCAAGAGACCCAGTACTTC
CDR3aa: CASRPQGTFQETQYF
v_gene: TRBV28
len: 15
d_gene: TRBD1
j_gene: TRBJ2-5
abundance: few

CDR3nt: TGTGCCAGCAGCTCAATAGAAAACATTCAGTACTTC
CDR3aa: CASSSIENIQYF
v_gene: TRBV7-6
len: 12
d_gene: NA
j_gene: TRBJ2-4
abundance: NA

CDR3nt: TGTGCCAGCAGCTTAGACTCTAGCGGGGCCTACGAGCAGTACTTC
CDR3aa: CASSLDSSGAYEQYF
v_gene: TRBV7-2
len: 15
d_gene: TRBD2
j_gene: TRBJ2-7
abundance: few

CDR3nt: TGTGCCAGCAGAATACAGCTAATGAACACTGAAGCTTTCTTT
CDR3aa: CASRIQLMNTEAFF
v_gene: TRBV6-2/TRBV6-3
len: 14
d_gene: NA
j_gene: TRBJ1-1
abundance: NA

CDR3nt: TGTGCCAGCAGTTTATCGGCGGGGGGCGCAGTCACTGGGGACGAGCAGTACTTC
CDR3aa: CASSLSAGGAVTGDEQYF
v_gene: TRBV27
len: 18
d_gene: TRBD2
j_gene: TRBJ2-7
abundance: NA

CDR3nt: TGCGCCAGCTCGGTGGGACAGGGGCCACAAACCTACAATGAGCAGTTCTTC
CDR3aa: CASSVGQGPQTYNEQFF
v_gene: TRBV5-1
len: 17
d_gene: TRBD1
j_gene: TRBJ2-1
abundance: NA